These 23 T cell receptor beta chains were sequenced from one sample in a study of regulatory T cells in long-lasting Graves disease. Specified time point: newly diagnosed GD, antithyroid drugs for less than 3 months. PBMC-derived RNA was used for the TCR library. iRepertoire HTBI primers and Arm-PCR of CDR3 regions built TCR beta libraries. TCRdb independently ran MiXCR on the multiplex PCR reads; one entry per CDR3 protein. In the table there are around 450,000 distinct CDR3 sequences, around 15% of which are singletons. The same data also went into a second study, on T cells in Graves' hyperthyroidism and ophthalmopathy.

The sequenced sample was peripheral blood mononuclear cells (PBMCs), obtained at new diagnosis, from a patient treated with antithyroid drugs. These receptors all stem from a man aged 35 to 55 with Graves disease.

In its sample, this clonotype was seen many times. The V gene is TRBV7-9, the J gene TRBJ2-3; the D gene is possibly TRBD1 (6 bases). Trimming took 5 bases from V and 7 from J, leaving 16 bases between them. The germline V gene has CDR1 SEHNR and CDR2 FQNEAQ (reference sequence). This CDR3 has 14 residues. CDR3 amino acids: CASSHDRPPNTQYF. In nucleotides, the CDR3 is TGTGCCAGCAGCCACGACAGGCCCCCCAATACGCAGTATTTT.

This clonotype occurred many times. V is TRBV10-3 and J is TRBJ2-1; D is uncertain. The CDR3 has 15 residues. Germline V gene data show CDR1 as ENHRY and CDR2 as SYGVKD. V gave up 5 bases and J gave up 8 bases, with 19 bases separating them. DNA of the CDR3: TGTGCCATCAGTTCGGTTAGGCCCCCCGTTGATGAGCAGTTCTTC. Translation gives CAISSVRPPVDEQFF.

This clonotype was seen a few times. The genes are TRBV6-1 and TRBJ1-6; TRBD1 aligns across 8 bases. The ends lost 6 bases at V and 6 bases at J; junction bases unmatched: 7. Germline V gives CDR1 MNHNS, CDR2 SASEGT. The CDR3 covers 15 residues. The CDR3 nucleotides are TGTGCCAGCAGCTACAGACAGGGGTTTAATTCACCCCTCCACTTT. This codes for CASSYRQGFNSPLHF.

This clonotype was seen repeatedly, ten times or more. In DNA form, the CDR3 reads TGCAGTGCCGGAACTAGCGGGACCCTAGGGGATGAGCAGTTCTTC. Encoded protein: CSAGTSGTLGDEQFF. The chain combines TRBV20-1 with TRBJ2-1; TRBD2 agrees at 10 bases. Trimming removed 6 bases from V and 8 bases from J; junction bases left unmatched: 13. In germline, CDR1 is DFQATT, CDR2 SNEGSKA (reference sequence). CDR3 length: 15 amino acids.

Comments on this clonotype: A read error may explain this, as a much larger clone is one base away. This chain's CDR3 is CASSTGTGSTGELFF. The CDR3 nucleotides are TGTGCCAGCAGCACTGGGACAGGGTCGACCGGGGAGCTGTTTTTT. V gene TRBV7-9 combines with J gene TRBJ2-2; TRBD1 matches at 9 bases. This CDR3 is built from 15 residues. Trimming removed 5 bases from V and 5 bases from J; junction bases left unmatched: 6. CDR1 and CDR2 from the germline V gene are SEHNR and FQNEAQ (reference sequence).

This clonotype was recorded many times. In DNA form, the CDR3 reads TGTGCCAGCGCATTATTTTTGCCAGGGAGGAACACTGAAGCTTTCTTT. Residues: CASALFLPGRNTEAFF. The rearrangement links TRBV28 to TRBJ1-1; tentative D call: TRBD1 (5 bases). The CDR3 is 16 residues long. Germline values: CDR1 MDHEN, CDR2 SYDVKM. Trimming took 8 bases from V and 1 from J, leaving 20 bases between them.

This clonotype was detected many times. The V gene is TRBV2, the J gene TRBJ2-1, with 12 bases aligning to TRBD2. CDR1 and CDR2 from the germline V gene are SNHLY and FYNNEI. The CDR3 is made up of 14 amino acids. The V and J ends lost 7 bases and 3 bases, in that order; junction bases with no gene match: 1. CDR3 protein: CASKGLAGYNEQFF. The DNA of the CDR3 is TGTGCCAGCAAGGGACTAGCGGGCTACAATGAGCAGTTCTTC.

In DNA, the CDR3 is TGTGCCAGCAGCCGGACAGGGGCCGGTGGCTACACCTTC. This translates into CASSRTGAGGYTF. The chain recombines TRBV7-9 with TRBJ1-2, with TRBD1 matching over 9 bases. CDR1 and CDR2 from the germline V gene are SEHNR and FQNEAQ (reference sequence). V was clipped by 5 bases and J by 7 bases; unmatched bases: 5. This CDR3 contains 13 residues.

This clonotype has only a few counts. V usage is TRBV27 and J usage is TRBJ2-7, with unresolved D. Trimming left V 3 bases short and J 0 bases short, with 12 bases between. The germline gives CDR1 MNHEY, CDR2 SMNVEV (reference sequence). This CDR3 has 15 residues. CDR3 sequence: CASSLKASDSYEQYF. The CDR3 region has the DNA TGTGCCAGCAGTTTGAAAGCCTCTGACTCCTACGAGCAGTACTTC.

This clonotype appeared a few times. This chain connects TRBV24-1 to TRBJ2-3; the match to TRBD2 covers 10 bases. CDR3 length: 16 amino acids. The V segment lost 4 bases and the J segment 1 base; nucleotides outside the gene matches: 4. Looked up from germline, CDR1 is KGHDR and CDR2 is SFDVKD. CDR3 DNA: TGTGCCACCAGTGACGCCGGGACTAGCGGCACAGATACGCAGTATTTT. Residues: CATSDAGTSGTDTQYF.

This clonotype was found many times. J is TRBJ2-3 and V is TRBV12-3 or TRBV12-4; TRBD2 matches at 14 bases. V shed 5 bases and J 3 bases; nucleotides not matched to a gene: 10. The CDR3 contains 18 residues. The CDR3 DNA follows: TGTGCCAGCAGTCCCCGGGGGGGACTAGCGGGAGCAACAGATACGCAGTATTTT. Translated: CASSPRGGLAGATDTQYF.

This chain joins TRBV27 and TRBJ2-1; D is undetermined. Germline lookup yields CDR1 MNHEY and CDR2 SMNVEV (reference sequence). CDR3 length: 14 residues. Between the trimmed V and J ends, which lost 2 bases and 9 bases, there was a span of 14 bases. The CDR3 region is CASSLSLPEAEQFF. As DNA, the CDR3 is TGTGCCAGCAGTTTAAGTTTACCCGAGGCTGAGCAGTTCTTC.

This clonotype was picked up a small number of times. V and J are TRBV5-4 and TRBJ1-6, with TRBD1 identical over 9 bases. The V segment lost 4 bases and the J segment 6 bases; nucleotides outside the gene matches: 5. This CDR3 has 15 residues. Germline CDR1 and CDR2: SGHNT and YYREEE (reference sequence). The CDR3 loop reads CASSQTGQGNSPLHF. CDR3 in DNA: TGTGCCAGCAGCCAGACGGGACAGGGTAATTCACCCCTCCACTTT.

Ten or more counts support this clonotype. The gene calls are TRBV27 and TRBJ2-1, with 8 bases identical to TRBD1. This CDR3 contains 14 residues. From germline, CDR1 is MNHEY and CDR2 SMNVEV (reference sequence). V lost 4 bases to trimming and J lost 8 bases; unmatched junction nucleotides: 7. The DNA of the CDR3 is TGTGCCAGCAGTTCGGACAGGGTTACCGATGAGCAGTTCTTC. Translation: CASSSDRVTDEQFF.

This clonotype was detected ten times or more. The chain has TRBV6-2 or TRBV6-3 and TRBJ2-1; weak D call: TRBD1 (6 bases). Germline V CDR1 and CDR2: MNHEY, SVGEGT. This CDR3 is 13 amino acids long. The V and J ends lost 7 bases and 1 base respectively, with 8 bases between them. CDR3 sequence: CASIRGSYNEQFF. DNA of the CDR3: TGTGCCAGCATAAGGGGGTCCTACAATGAGCAGTTCTTC.

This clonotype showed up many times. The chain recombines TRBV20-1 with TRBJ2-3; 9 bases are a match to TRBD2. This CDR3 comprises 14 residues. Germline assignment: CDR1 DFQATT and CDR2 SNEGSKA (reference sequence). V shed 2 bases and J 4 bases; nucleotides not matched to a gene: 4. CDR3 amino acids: CSARRAGGADTQYF. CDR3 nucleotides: TGCAGTGCTAGAAGAGCGGGAGGCGCAGATACGCAGTATTTT.

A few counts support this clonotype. CDR3 protein: CASSYEEGSGNTIYF. The CDR3, as DNA: TGTGCCAGCAGTTACGAGGAGGGCTCTGGAAACACCATATATTTT. This chain uses TRBV6-5 with TRBJ1-3; D gene unclear. Germline V gives CDR1 MNHEY, CDR2 SVGAGI. The CDR3 is made up of 15 amino acids. The germline V and J ends were trimmed by 2 bases and 0 bases, with 8 bases remaining between them.

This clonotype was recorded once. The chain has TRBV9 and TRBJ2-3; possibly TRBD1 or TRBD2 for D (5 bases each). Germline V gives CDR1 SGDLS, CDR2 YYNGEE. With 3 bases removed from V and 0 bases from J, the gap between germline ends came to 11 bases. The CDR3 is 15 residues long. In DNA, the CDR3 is TGTGCCAGCAGCGCCCGGGACCGCAGCACAGATACGCAGTATTTT. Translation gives CASSARDRSTDTQYF.

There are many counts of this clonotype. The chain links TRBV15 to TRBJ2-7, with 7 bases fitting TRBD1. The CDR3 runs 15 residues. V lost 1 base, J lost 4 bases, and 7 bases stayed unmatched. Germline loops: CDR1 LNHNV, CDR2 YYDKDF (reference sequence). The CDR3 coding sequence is TGTGCCACCAGCAGAGGCTTCAAGGGGGCGTACGAGCAGTACTTC. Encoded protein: CATSRGFKGAYEQYF.

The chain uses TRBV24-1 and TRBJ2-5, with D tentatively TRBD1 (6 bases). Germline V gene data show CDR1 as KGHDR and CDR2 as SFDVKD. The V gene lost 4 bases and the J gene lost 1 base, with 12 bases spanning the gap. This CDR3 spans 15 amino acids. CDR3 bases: TGTGCCACCAGTGACTCGACAGGCCTCCAAGAGACCCAGTACTTC. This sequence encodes CATSDSTGLQETQYF.

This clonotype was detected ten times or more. Here the CDR3 DNA reads TGCGCCAGCAGCTTACTAGCGGGAGGGAGCGCCGGGGAGCTGTTTTTT. Amino acids: CASSLLAGGSAGELFF. The rearrangement joins TRBV5-1 to TRBJ2-2; 13 positions agree with TRBD2. The CDR3 consists of 16 residues. J gave up 6 bases and V 2 bases, and 4 bases lay outside the gene matches. From germline, CDR1 is SGHRS and CDR2 YFSETQ.

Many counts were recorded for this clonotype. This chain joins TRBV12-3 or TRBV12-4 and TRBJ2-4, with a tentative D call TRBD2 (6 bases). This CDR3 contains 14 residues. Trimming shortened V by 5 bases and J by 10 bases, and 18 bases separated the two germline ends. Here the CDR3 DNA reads TGTGCCAGCAGTGTGGGACTTCCTCGGTTGATTCAGTACTTC. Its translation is CASSVGLPRLIQYF.

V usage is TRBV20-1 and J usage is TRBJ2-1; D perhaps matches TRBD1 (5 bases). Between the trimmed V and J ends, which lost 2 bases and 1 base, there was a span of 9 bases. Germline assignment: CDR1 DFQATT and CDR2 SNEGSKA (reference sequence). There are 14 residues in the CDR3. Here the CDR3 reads CSARPRVSYNEQFF. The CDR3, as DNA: TGCAGTGCTAGACCCAGGGTGTCCTACAATGAGCAGTTCTTC.